This T cell receptor beta chain was captured by sequencing in a study of early stage breast cancer tumors. Looking at the study overall: About 80% of the 16 invasive tumors were ER+, PR+ and HER2-.

Trimming stripped 0 bases from V and 1 base from J, with 13 bases between. The CDR3 extends over 17 amino acids. Germline CDR1 and CDR2: MGHRA and YSYEKL. Points from the study as a whole: Tumor and normal breast were distinguished via blood comparison in most of the 16 patients. Commonly generated sequences made up most enriched TCRB sequences shared between patients. Tumors had about 2.4-fold higher T cell density and higher clonality than adjacent normal breast tissue.

Of note for this clone: Its matching antigen is unknown.

The protocol was immunoSEQ multiplex PCR, while the TCRdb copy is restricted to in-frame clones and leaves out a portion. There are 50,000 to 75,000 clones in the sample; 65% to 80% occur only once, and about 3.7% lies in the top ten. This sequence was found in a person aged 30 to 40 with breast cancer. The chain uses TRBV4-1 and TRBJ2-4; maybe TRBD2 (6 bases). Sequencing input: blood. CDR3 DNA sequence: TGCGCCAGCAGCCAAGAACCGCGCGGAGGGGCCAAAAACATTCAGTACTTC. It is translated as CASSQEPRGGAKNIQYF.